The clone carrying this T cell receptor beta chain was observed a single time. Its matching antigen is unknown. Trimming stripped 0 bases from V and 5 bases from J, with 13 bases between. Germline V gives CDR1 LNHNV, CDR2 YYDKDF (reference sequence). This CDR3 has 16 amino acids. This entry comes from a study of cytotoxic CD8 clonotypes in ibrutinib-treated CLL. On the study more broadly: Overall, 25 or so responses were partial and 2 complete; following median roughly six years, roughly 15 patients stayed remitted and 12 progressed. Response sampling occurred after a median around 12 months of treatment (range 6 to 36).

Libraries were prepared by immunoSEQ multiplex PCR; TCRdb keeps only in-frame clonotypes and omits some of them. The sample lists 200,000 to 250,000 clones, approximately 79% occurring once. Regarding the study as a whole: Baseline levels of clonality went above those of age-matched healthy donors and moved with circulating CD8+ T-cell counts. Private clonotypes, not public ones, expanded at ibrutinib response.

The receptor was derived from a human donor with chronic lymphocytic leukemia. The specimen comprised PBMCs, sampled after 12 months of ibrutinib treatment. The rearrangement joins TRBV15 to TRBJ1-4; weak D call: TRBD1 (5 bases). This CDR3 reads CATSRESRAYNEKLFF. The CDR3 DNA reads as TGTGCCACCAGCAGAGAGTCCAGGGCCTACAATGAAAAACTGTTTTTT.